The present T cell receptor beta chain was sequenced within a study of blood T cell repertoires in COVID-19. The authors' processing: Amplification with reference gene primers provided the estimates of nucleated cell counts. Sequencing was performed with immunoSEQ multiplex PCR; in TCRdb, only in-frame clones are kept and a portion is missing. The D gene and trimming were derived from the DNA, and the V and J assignments and clone size from that table. The sample has some 260,000 clones; roughly 84% are singletons. The CDR3 runs to 15 residues. The V gene lost 4 bases and the J gene lost 6 bases, with 16 bases spanning the gap. Germline V gene data show CDR1 as LNHDA and CDR2 as SQIVND (reference sequence).

The V gene is TRBV19, the J gene TRBJ1-5, with D uncertain. The sequence derives from a woman aged 40 to 49 who had recovered from COVID-19. Material: peripheral blood. The CDR3: CASSSERLTGQPQHF. The CDR3 region has the DNA TGTGCCAGTAGTAGTGAACGGCTCACGGGTCAGCCCCAGCATTTT.